Listed below are T cell receptor beta chains from one sample, sequenced in a study of cytomegalovirus exposure and HLA in healthy donors. This table comes from immunoSEQ multiplex PCR, and its TCRdb copy is limited to in-frame clones, with some not included. The sample shows some 90,000 clones, 78% of them seen only once. The sequencing input was PBMCs. These receptors all stem from a woman in her thirties or forties in good health and CMV-seronegative. The CDR3 runs from the conserved cysteine through the conserved F or W. A D gene is named only where the DNA matches it firmly.

TRBV10-1,TRBJ1-2,-,CASSAGGLASNYGYTF
TRBV7-9,TRBJ1-2,TRBD1,CASSVPRLGQGRLGYGYTF
TRBV21-1,TRBJ2-7,-,CASSEAAVRPRYEQYF
TRBV6-5,TRBJ2-7,TRBD2,CASRTSGTYEQYF
TRBV5-4,TRBJ2-5,-,CASSYLKGGGPGETQYF
TRBV19,TRBJ2-7,TRBD1,CASSKPGQAPGEQYF
TRBV11-2,TRBJ2-7,-,CASSLAPGDYEQYF
TRBV6-1,TRBJ2-7,TRBD2,CASRSGNVVYEQYF
TRBV10-3,TRBJ2-1,-,CAISESTGSSYNEQFF
TRBV6-4,TRBJ2-3,-,CASSPEGGLGTDTQYF
TRBV19,TRBJ2-2,-,CASSGFTGELFF
TRBV25-1,TRBJ2-1,TRBD2,CASSALAGVGYEQFF
TRBV9,TRBJ2-7,-,CASSVAGSGYEQYF
TRBV7-6,TRBJ2-5,-,CASSAGGETQYF
TRBV27,TRBJ2-1,-,CASRTGGTNEQFF
TRBV5-4,TRBJ1-2,TRBD1,CASSRWDRGINYGYTF
TRBV7-2,TRBJ1-5,-,CASSLIEGSNQPQHF
TRBV19,TRBJ2-7,TRBD2,CASSIGGAGGEEQYF
TRBV28,TRBJ2-3,TRBD2,CASSILAGLGTDTQYF
TRBV5-6,TRBJ1-4,-,CASSLSGINEKLFF
TRBV29-1,TRBJ1-6,TRBD1,CSVQQGAGSPLHF
TRBV19,TRBJ1-3,-,CASSPQGNTIYF
TRBV15,TRBJ1-5,-,CATSRDRGNQPQHF
TRBV28,TRBJ2-3,TRBD2,CASRGGRARSDTQYF
TRBV11-3,TRBJ2-5,TRBD1,CASSLDGRGQETQYF
TRBV14,TRBJ2-7,-,CASSQKGNHFSGEQYF
TRBV7-9,TRBJ2-1,TRBD2,CASSWGLAGDDEQFF
TRBV4-2,TRBJ2-3,-,CASSQEHRSRLF
TRBV15,TRBJ2-3,-,CATSKVGLGTDTQYF
TRBV28,TRBJ2-7,TRBD1,CASSSGQGYSYEQYF
TRBV6-5,TRBJ1-2,-,CASSYSSGDGYTF
TRBV18,TRBJ1-3,TRBD1,CASSPETGVVRNTIYF
TRBV28,TRBJ1-3,-,CASLPGVGGNTIYF
TRBV18,TRBJ2-1,TRBD1,CASSPEGPITGANEQFF
TRBV19,TRBJ2-6,-,CASTLRISGANVLTF
TRBV27,TRBJ1-1,TRBD1,CASSPSLDRGFLNTEAFF
TRBV5-1,TRBJ2-7,-,CASSLERQIYEQYF
TRBV28,TRBJ1-2,-,CASRIDRNYGYTF
TRBV15,TRBJ2-5,-,CATSQSSETQYF
TRBV18,TRBJ2-7,TRBD1,CASSPLGTGGHEQYF
TRBV7-8,TRBJ2-6,TRBD1,CASSPTKQGLLSVLTF